The entry below gives a single TCR beta chain sequence along with its context. The protocol was immunoSEQ multiplex PCR, while the TCRdb copy is restricted to in-frame clones and leaves out a portion. The sample has 150,000 to 200,000 clones; 91% are singletons. The data stem from a study of control samples from healthy donors and cancer patients. CDR3 length: 13 amino acids. In germline, CDR1 is MDHEN, CDR2 SYDVKM. V lost 6 bases, J lost 8 bases, and 6 bases stayed unmatched. Material for sequencing was blood. This sequence originates from a woman aged 25 to 39 in good health. V usage is TRBV28 and J usage is TRBJ1-4, with TRBD1 identical over 7 bases. The CDR3 sequence: CASRRTGGEKLFF. The CDR3 DNA follows: TGTGCCAGCAGAAGGACAGGAGGCGAAAAACTGTTTTTT.